This T cell receptor (beta chain) was sequenced for a study of blood T cell repertoires in COVID-19. For the study at large: PBMCs, B-cell-depleted T cells, or T cells were the source of the cDNA or gDNA that made up the material.

This CDR3 is built from 15 residues. V lost 1 base to trimming and J lost 3 bases, with 7 bases between them. Germline CDR1 and CDR2: LNHNV and YYDKDF (reference sequence). Original data processing: Counts of nucleated cells, estimated from reference gene primer amplification, were obtained. Using immunoSEQ multiplex PCR, the repertoire was profiled, and TCRdb retains in-frame clones only, with some absent. The DNA was the basis for D and trimming; V, J and clone size are from that table. Of 170,000 or so clones in the sample, about 87% are singletons; the top ten hold 2.5% to 3%. The sequenced sample was peripheral blood. This receptor was identified in a man aged 35-49 years with active or convalescent COVID-19. The chain carries TRBV15 and TRBJ2-6; D unclear. The CDR3 protein is CATSRVGYGANVLTF. In nucleotides, the CDR3 is TGTGCCACCAGCAGAGTGGGCTATGGGGCCAACGTCCTGACTTTC.